These 25 T cell receptor beta chains originate from one sample sequenced in a study of response to subunit inactivated influenza vaccine. TCRdb re-called the RT-PCR reads with MiXCR, one entry per CDR3 protein. Among hundreds of thousands of distinct CDR3 sequences listed, approximately 15% were seen once. Here the sequenced sample was CD4+ T cells sorted from PBMCs, taken around 25 months after vaccination. The receptors were gathered from a man aged 45 to 70 who received an inactivated influenza vaccine.

The chain carries TRBV27 and TRBJ2-1; D possibly corresponds to TRBD2 (5 bases). The CDR3 extends over 16 amino acids. The V gene lost 6 bases and the J gene lost 12 bases, with 27 bases spanning the gap. In germline, CDR1 is MNHEY, CDR2 SMNVEV (reference sequence). CDR3 nucleotide sequence: TGTGCCAGCAGAAGCAGTGGAGGATCCTCCAGTTCGGGGCAGTTCTTC. Its translation: CASRSSGGSSSSGQFF.

V is TRBV30 and J is TRBJ2-7; possibly TRBD2 for D (5 bases). Germline V gene sequence: CDR1 GTSNPN, CDR2 SVGIG (reference sequence). The V and J ends lost 2 bases and 3 bases respectively, with 8 bases between them. The CDR3 has 12 amino acids. The CDR3 DNA follows: TGTGCCTGGAGTCCCCGGGACTACGAGCAGTACTTC. Translating gives CAWSPRDYEQYF. The entire variable domain, with the rest obtained from reference TRBV30 and TRBJ2-7, is as follows: SQTIHQWPATLVQPVGSPLSLECTVEGTSNPNLYWYRQAAGRGLQLLFYSVGIGQISSEVPQNLSASRPQDRQFILSSKKLLLSDSGFYLCAWSPRDYEQYFGPGTRLTVT.

Only a few counts were recorded for this clonotype. For the CDR3, the DNA is TGTGCCACCCGGGGACTAGCGGGAGTTGAGCAGTTCTTC. Translated: CATRGLAGVEQFF. V is TRBV24-1 and J is TRBJ2-1, with 14 bases aligning to TRBD2. This CDR3 has 13 amino acids. Germline values: CDR1 KGHDR, CDR2 SFDVKD. J gave up 9 bases and V 9 bases, and 3 bases lay outside the gene matches.

In nucleotides, the CDR3 is TGTGCCAGCAGTTTGGCCAGCAACCAAGAGACCCAGTACTTC. It translates to CASSLASNQETQYF. The chain recombines TRBV12-3 or TRBV12-4 with TRBJ2-5; D unresolved. Trimming cost V 3 bases and J 0 bases, with 8 bases left between them. This CDR3 has 14 residues.

The V call is TRBV30, the J call TRBJ1-2; 9 bases match TRBD1. Germline V gene data show CDR1 as GTSNPN and CDR2 as SVGIG (reference sequence). The CDR3 consists of 12 residues. With 3 bases clipped from V and 8 bases from J, the junction kept 4 bases outside the gene matches. This chain's CDR3 is CAWRLTGGGYTF. The CDR3 DNA reads as TGTGCCTGGAGGCTTACAGGGGGCGGCTACACCTTC.

The V gene is TRBV20-1, the J gene TRBJ2-3, with D unclear. CDR1 DFQATT and CDR2 SNEGSKA come from the germline V gene (reference sequence). The V gene lost 6 bases and the J gene lost 3 bases, with 10 bases spanning the gap. CDR3 length equals 12 residues. The CDR3 protein is CSALPQTDTQYF. The CDR3 nucleotides are TGCAGTGCCTTGCCCCAGACAGATACGCAGTATTTT.

In this sample, this clonotype turned up many times. The chain recombines TRBV12-3 or TRBV12-4 with TRBJ2-4; TRBD2 aligns across 8 bases. V shed 5 bases and J 7 bases; nucleotides not matched to a gene: 13. The CDR3 covers 16 residues. CDR3 sequence (DNA): TGTGCCAGCAGTCCCAATCCGGGCCTAGCGGGCAACATTCAGTACTTC. Translated, it gives CASSPNPGLAGNIQYF.

The V gene is TRBV5-1, the J gene TRBJ2-1; 10 positions agree with TRBD1. V was pared by 4 bases and J by 7 bases, with 11 bases of the junction left unmatched. Germline loops: CDR1 SGHRS, CDR2 YFSETQ. The CDR3 has 16 residues. CDR3 sequence: CASSPPPGTGVNEQFF. In DNA, the CDR3 is TGCGCCAGCAGCCCACCTCCCGGGACAGGGGTTAATGAGCAGTTCTTC.

This clonotype was counted ten times or more. V and J are TRBV5-1 and TRBJ2-1, with TRBD1 matching over 8 bases. Looked up from germline, CDR1 is SGHRS and CDR2 is YFSETQ. Germline trimming cut 4 bases from V and 15 bases from J; bases unmatched to any gene: 6. This CDR3 is 11 amino acids long. This CDR3 is CASSPRQGRFF. Here the CDR3 DNA reads TGCGCCAGCAGCCCTAGACAGGGGCGGTTCTTC.

The J gene is TRBJ1-1, the V gene TRBV12-3 or TRBV12-4; D perhaps matches TRBD1 (6 bases). Trimming pared 10 bases from V and 2 bases from J, leaving 14 bases between. The CDR3 has 13 amino acids. CDR3 sequence (DNA): TGTGCCACCTCCACAGGGATTAACACTGAAGCTTTCTTT. It specifies CATSTGINTEAFF.

This clonotype appeared many times. The rearrangement joins TRBV11-2 to TRBJ2-3; D gene ambiguous. The CDR3 length is 13 residues. Trimming cost V 3 bases and J 3 bases, with 7 bases left between them. The germline V gene encodes CDR1 SGHAT and CDR2 FQNNGV. DNA for the CDR3: TGTGCCAGCAGCTTTAGTGGTACAGATACGCAGTATTTT. This encodes CASSFSGTDTQYF.

This chain uses TRBV4-1 with TRBJ1-3; no clear D. CDR3 length equals 18 residues. V lost 1 base to trimming and J lost 1 base, with 17 bases between them. The germline V gene has CDR1 MGHRA and CDR2 YSYEKL. CDR3 bases: TGCGCCAGCAGCCAAGTAGGGCAGAGGTCGTGGTCTGGAAACACCATATATTTT. Protein: CASSQVGQRSWSGNTIYF.

This chain links TRBV4-2 with TRBJ2-3; TRBD2 agrees at 11 bases. The V gene end was trimmed by 0 bases and the J gene end by 1 base; junction bases not matched to a gene: 3. The CDR3 is 17 amino acids. Germline lookup yields CDR1 LGHNA and CDR2 YNFKEQ. The CDR3 region is CASSQETSGDRTDTQYF. As DNA, the CDR3 is TGTGCCAGCAGCCAAGAGACTAGCGGGGACCGCACAGATACGCAGTATTTT.

This clonotype was seen a handful of times. The chain combines TRBV20-1 with TRBJ2-5, with 10 bases identical to TRBD2. Germline V gene lookup returns CDR1 DFQATT and CDR2 SNEGSKA (reference sequence). The CDR3 contains 15 residues. The junction had 13 bases not matched to a gene; V was cut back by 6 bases and J by 6 bases. The CDR3 sequence is CSARAGGTTRKTQYF. The CDR3 DNA sequence: TGCAGTGCCCGAGCGGGGGGGACAACTAGGAAGACCCAGTACTTC.

The chain is built from TRBV27 and TRBJ1-4; 8 bases agree with TRBD1. The junction had 5 bases not matched to a gene; V was cut back by 3 bases and J by 8 bases. There are 14 residues in the CDR3. Per the germline V gene, CDR1 is MNHEY and CDR2 is SMNVEV (reference sequence). CDR3 sequence reads: CASSFQGAKEKLFF. The CDR3 nucleotides read TGTGCCAGCAGTTTCCAGGGGGCAAAGGAAAAACTGTTTTTT. The complete variable domain, with remaining parts taken from reference TRBV27 and TRBJ1-4, reads EAQVTQNPRYLITVTGKKLTVTCSQNMNHEYMSWYRQDPGLGLRQIYYSMNVEVTDKGDVPEGYKVSRKEKRNFPLILESPSPNQTSLYFCASSFQGAKEKLFFGSGTQLSVL.

This clonotype was counted a few times. V usage is TRBV7-9 and J usage is TRBJ1-4, with a weak D call TRBD1 (6 bases). Trimming pared 0 bases from V and 8 bases from J, leaving 16 bases between. CDR1 is SEHNR, CDR2 FQNEAQ, per germline (reference sequence). CDR3 length: 16 residues. In DNA, the CDR3 is TGTGCCAGCAGCTTAGCGCCTAACAGGGCTGGAGAAAAACTGTTTTTT. This gives the protein CASSLAPNRAGEKLFF. Filled out from reference TRBV7-9 and TRBJ1-4, the complete variable domain reads DTGVSQNPRHKITKRGQNVTFRCDPISEHNRLYWYRQTLGQGPEFLTYFQNEAQLEKSRLLSDRFSAERPKGSFSTLEIQRTEQGDSAMYLCASSLAPNRAGEKLFFGSGTQLSVL.

There are a few counts of this clonotype. V is TRBV4-3 and J is TRBJ2-5; D gene ambiguous. Per the germline V gene, CDR1 is LGHNA and CDR2 is YSLEER. This CDR3 comprises 13 residues. V was cut by 4 bases and J by 5 bases, with 11 bases left in between. CDR3 amino acids: CASSREMTETQYF. The CDR3 nucleotides are TGCGCCAGCAGCCGCGAAATGACGGAGACCCAGTACTTC.

V usage is TRBV5-1 and J usage is TRBJ2-5; 7 bases are a match to TRBD2. This CDR3 spans 16 amino acids. Trimming took 4 bases from V and 5 from J; bases not matched to a gene: 14. Per the germline V gene, CDR1 is SGHRS and CDR2 is YFSETQ. The CDR3 reads CASSPQGGSFLETQYF. DNA for the CDR3: TGCGCCAGCAGCCCGCAGGGAGGGTCTTTCCTGGAGACCCAGTACTTC.

There are a few counts of this clonotype. The chain combines TRBV10-3 with TRBJ2-2, with no clear D. Trimming shortened V by 6 bases and J by 3 bases, and 2 bases separated the two germline ends. The CDR3 has 11 amino acids. In germline, CDR1 is ENHRY, CDR2 SYGVKD. The CDR3 DNA is TGTGCCATCAGGTACACCGGGGAGCTGTTTTTT. Residues: CAIRYTGELFF.

This clonotype was seen at least ten times. J is TRBJ2-3 and V is TRBV20-1; the D is unclear. V gave up 5 bases and J gave up 0 bases, with 18 bases separating them. CDR3 size: 16 residues. Germline V gene sequence: CDR1 DFQATT, CDR2 SNEGSKA (reference sequence). In nucleotides, the CDR3 is TGCAGTGCTCGCGCGCCCTTACAGACTAGCACAGATACGCAGTATTTT. Protein sequence: CSARAPLQTSTDTQYF.

This clonotype was observed a handful of times. The chain carries TRBV4-3 and TRBJ1-4; D remains unclear. Trimming removed 3 bases from V and 4 bases from J, with 12 bases in between. The CDR3 consists of 15 residues. In germline, CDR1 is LGHNA, CDR2 YSLEER. The CDR3 region is CASSQYSGFNEKLFF. The CDR3 DNA reads as TGCGCCAGCAGCCAGTATTCAGGATTTAATGAAAAACTGTTTTTT.

The genes are TRBV4-3 and TRBJ2-5; D might be TRBD1 or TRBD2, each matching 5 bases. Trimming stripped 0 bases from V and 6 bases from J, with 11 bases between. In germline, CDR1 is LGHNA, CDR2 YSLEER. This CDR3 spans 14 amino acids. The CDR3 spells CASSQERGRKTQYF. In nucleotides, the CDR3 is TGCGCCAGCAGCCAAGAGAGGGGTAGGAAGACCCAGTACTTC.

The chain carries TRBV6-2 or TRBV6-3 and TRBJ2-3; 10 nucleotides match TRBD2. The CDR3 totals 14 residues. Germline V gene data show CDR1 as MNHEY and CDR2 as SVGEGT. Unmatched junction bases numbered 8, after V lost 9 bases and J lost 5 bases. Here the CDR3 DNA reads TGTGCCAGTTCTAGGGGACTAGCGAGAGATACGCAGTATTTT. Translated, it gives CASSRGLARDTQYF.

In this sample, this clonotype turned up once. The chain has TRBV20-1 and TRBJ2-2; D ambiguous. The V end lost 1 base, the J end lost 0 bases, and 9 bases lay between the germline ends. The V gene's germline CDR1 is DFQATT and CDR2 SNEGSKA (reference sequence). This CDR3 spans 15 amino acids. CDR3 DNA sequence: TGCAGTGCTAGAGGCCCCCGGTCGAACACCGGGGAGCTGTTTTTT. It specifies CSARGPRSNTGELFF.

This chain connects TRBV24-1 to TRBJ2-1; 10 bases map to TRBD2. CDR3 size: 17 residues. V was pared by 5 bases and J by 7 bases, with 13 bases of the junction left unmatched. Germline V lookup: CDR1 KGHDR, CDR2 SFDVKD. CDR3: CATSGPPSGRAGNEQFF. CDR3 coding DNA: TGTGCCACCAGTGGCCCACCGAGCGGGAGGGCCGGTAATGAGCAGTTCTTC.